This T cell receptor (beta chain) emerged from a study of monozygotic twins with inflammatory bowel disease. TCRdb reworked the 5' RACE reads into one entry per CDR3 protein, no DNA. This repertoire includes around 190,000 distinct CDR3 sequences. From germline, CDR1 is SQVTM and CDR2 ANQGSEA. The CDR3 has 15 amino acids. Study observations and caveats: Added variability in patient repertoires may stem from differing immunosuppressive treatments. Discordant twins showed the same repertoire similarity as concordant twins, possibly from limited power.

A remark on this clonotype: Its antigen is undetermined.

The chain uses TRBV29-1 and TRBJ2-2; TCRdb proposes TRBD1, but this gene call is untestable without DNA. Specimen: blood. This receptor was obtained from a human donor with ulcerative colitis or Crohn's disease, or a healthy co-twin of an affected twin (not recorded which). This CDR3 reads CSVEWTASNTGELFF.